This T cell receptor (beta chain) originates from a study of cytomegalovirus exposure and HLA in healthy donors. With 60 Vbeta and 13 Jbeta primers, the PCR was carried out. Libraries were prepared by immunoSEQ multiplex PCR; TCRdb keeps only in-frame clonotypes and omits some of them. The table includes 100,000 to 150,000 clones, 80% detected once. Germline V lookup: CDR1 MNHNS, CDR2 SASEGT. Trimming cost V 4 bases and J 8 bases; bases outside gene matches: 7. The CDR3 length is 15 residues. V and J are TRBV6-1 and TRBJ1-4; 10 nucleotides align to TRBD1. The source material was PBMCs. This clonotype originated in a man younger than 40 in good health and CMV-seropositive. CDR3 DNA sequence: TGTGCCAGCAGTGCCGGGACAGGGGAGGGCGAAAAACTGTTTTTT. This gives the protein CASSAGTGEGEKLFF.